One T cell receptor (beta chain) is described in this entry. This clonotype was seen only a few times. What antigen it recognizes has not been identified. No per-base quality is available; no much larger clone lies one base away. These reads were obtained on an Illumina HiSeq 1500. TCRdb ran its own pipeline on the public reads, namely fastp trimming at Q25 and MiXCR clone calling, and kept in-frame beta chains. Each record represents a unique CDR3 protein, reported with the most common genes and DNA among its rows. The sample data list about 300,000 distinct CDR3 sequences, and over 20% of these were observed just once. The ten biggest clones cover approximately 14% of the sample. These data belong to a study of T cell repertoires in cytomegalovirus infection (dated by TCRdb to between 2017 and 2020). Context from the whole study: Donor HLA type was relevant to the analysis, as public TCR beta signatures indicated carriage of CMV infection together with the matching HLA type. On the study overall, not on this receptor specifically: The ex vivo response was dominated by HLA-C-restricted CMV-specific TCR beta clonotypes, which also provided the single most frequent clonotype in two of eight donors. Cumulative frequency of public TCR beta family members discriminated carriers of CMV infection plus the relevant HLA type in this cohort and an independent 352-donor cohort.

Including the terminal cysteine and phenylalanine, the CDR3 comprises 12 residues. Only CDR3 DNA remains: 36 bases, in frame from the first base. V loses 2 bases, J loses 4 bases, and the germline ends lie 6 bases apart. CDR1 and CDR2 (SGHNT, YYREEE) derive from the germline V gene (reference sequence). This receptor was obtained from a human donor in good health (CMV status not recorded). Some clones in this sample may be carry-over from other donors' samples. The sample was PBMCs. In this chain, TRBV5-4 is recombined with TRBJ1-1; no D gene call is confident. In nucleotide form, the sequence is TGTGCCAGCAGCTTTAGGTTCACTGAAGCTTTCTTT. It codes for CASSFRFTEAFF.